This T cell receptor beta chain was obtained from a study of patients and donors after allogeneic stem cell transplantation. The V gene lost 0 bases and the J gene lost 3 bases, with 11 bases spanning the gap. CDR3 length equals 15 residues. Germline V gives CDR1 MGHRA, CDR2 YSYEKL. TCRdb re-analysed the RT-PCR reads in MiXCR, keeping a single row per CDR3 protein. Among 410,000 or so distinct CDR3 sequences listed, 15% to 20% were seen once. The clonotype comes from a human donor who was either an allogeneic HSCT recipient or a stem cell or donor lymphocyte infusion donor (not recorded which). It is not recorded whose cells these are; they may come from a transplant donor. Sequencing was carried out using blood, either unsorted or a sorted T cell fraction (not recorded which). This chain uses TRBV4-1 with TRBJ1-1; D is ambiguous. The DNA for the CDR3 is TGCGCCAGCAGCCAAGAGCCCGGGCCTTACACTGAAGCTTTCTTT. This translates into CASSQEPGPYTEAFF.